This T cell receptor (beta chain) was captured by sequencing in a study of PD-L1 blockade in urothelial cancer. Sequencing used immunoSEQ multiplex PCR; TCRdb keeps in-frame clones, though not all of them. Counted here are 50,000 to 65,000 clones, 81% occurring once; the ten biggest clones make up 3.2%. Time point: pretreatment peripheral blood. Sample: PBMCs, taken around atezolizumab (anti-PD-L1) treatment. The origin of this receptor is a man aged 65 to 85 with urothelial cancer.

DNA for the CDR3: TGTGCCAGCAGTTCTCAGAATAACTATGGCTACACCTTC. The encoded protein is CASSSQNNYGYTF. The chain joins TRBV2 to TRBJ1-2; D remains unclear. V was pared by 5 bases and J by 1 base, with 8 bases between. CDR1 is SNHLY and CDR2 is FYNNEI in the germline V gene. The CDR3 sequence is 13 residues long.